These 29 T cell receptor beta chains share one sample of origin, sequenced in a study of cytomegalovirus exposure and HLA in healthy donors. Sequenced by immunoSEQ multiplex PCR; TCRdb stores in-frame clones only, minus some. The sample carries about 220,000 clones, around nine tenths recorded once. Source material: PBMCs. The receptor source for this set is a woman younger than 30 in good health and CMV-seronegative.

The rearrangement uses TRBV28 and TRBJ2-4, with 9 bases matching TRBD2. The germline CDR1 and CDR2 sequences are MDHEN and SYDVKM. The CDR3 spans 13 residues. The J segment lost 9 bases and the V segment lost 8 bases, leaving 8 bases of the junction unmatched. In DNA form, the CDR3 reads TGTGCCAGCGGAGAAGCTAGCGGGACCATTCAGTACTTC. Protein product: CASGEASGTIQYF.

This clone occurred many times. The rearrangement joins TRBV6-5 to TRBJ2-7; 12 positions match TRBD2. Trimming at V came to 5 bases and at J to 5 bases, leaving 7 bases not matched to a gene. Germline CDR1 MNHEY, CDR2 SVGAGI. This CDR3 region has 15 residues. CDR3 in DNA: TGTGCCAGCAGTCTTCTAGCGGGAGGGCCCCACGAGCAGTACTTC. Protein product: CASSLLAGGPHEQYF.

The chain employs TRBV11-2 and TRBJ2-1, with TRBD2 matching 8 bases. The trim removed 4 bases at V and 0 bases at J, leaving 8 bases unmatched. Germline CDR1 is SGHAT and CDR2 is FQNNGV. This CDR3 has 17 residues. CDR3 coding DNA: TGTGCCAGCAGCTCCCGGACTAGCCTGAGCTCCTACAATGAGCAGTTCTTC. It is translated as CASSSRTSLSSYNEQFF.

CDR3 DNA: TGTGCCAGCAGTCCTCAACAGGGGGTTGGCACTGAAGCTTTCTTT. This sequence encodes CASSPQQGVGTEAFF. This chain links TRBV28 with TRBJ1-1; 8 nucleotides line up with TRBD1. This CDR3 region has 15 residues. CDR1 and CDR2 (germline): MDHEN, SYDVKM. J gave up 4 bases and V 5 bases, and 9 bases lay outside the gene matches.

The chain uses TRBV29-1 and TRBJ2-1; 8 nucleotides match TRBD2. This CDR3 contains 16 residues. In germline, CDR1 is SQVTM, CDR2 ANQGSEA. V gave up 6 bases and J gave up 0 bases; unmatched junction bases: 10. The chain's CDR3 is CSVEGGAGASYNEQFF. The CDR3 DNA reads as TGCAGCGTCGAGGGGGGAGCGGGAGCCTCCTACAATGAGCAGTTCTTC.

V and J are TRBV15 and TRBJ2-3; the D gene is possibly TRBD2 (6 bases). From germline, CDR1 is LNHNV and CDR2 YYDKDF (reference sequence). The CDR3 runs 17 residues. The V and J ends lost 0 bases and 10 bases respectively, with 23 bases between them. The CDR3: CATSRDNALATGTPQYF. The CDR3 nucleotides are TGTGCCACCAGCAGAGATAATGCCCTAGCGACCGGGACTCCGCAGTATTTT.

The V call is TRBV28, the J call TRBJ2-7, with 14 bases that match TRBD2. The CDR3 consists of 14 residues. V lost 6 bases, J lost 5 bases, and 3 bases stayed unmatched. Germline CDR1 is MDHEN and CDR2 is SYDVKM. CDR3 sequence (DNA): TGTGCCAGCAGCCAGACTAGCGGGAGGGACGAGCAGTACTTC. It codes for CASSQTSGRDEQYF.

This chain connects TRBV11-2 to TRBJ2-1; 7 bases fit TRBD1. The V and J ends lost 5 bases and 4 bases, in that order; junction bases with no gene match: 11. CDR3 length: 16 amino acids. Germline V lookup: CDR1 SGHAT, CDR2 FQNNGV. The CDR3 loop is CASSTSTGTPYNEQFF. The CDR3 bases are TGTGCCAGCAGCACCTCGACAGGGACCCCGTACAATGAGCAGTTCTTC.

V usage is TRBV28 and J usage is TRBJ1-2; D not certain. CDR3 length equals 13 residues. V gave up 2 bases and J gave up 8 bases, with 12 bases separating them. Germline values: CDR1 MDHEN, CDR2 SYDVKM. DNA for the CDR3: TGTGCCAGCAGTTTACAGGAACACCTCGGCTACACCTTC. The encoded protein is CASSLQEHLGYTF.

The chain combines TRBV5-1 with TRBJ2-1, with 8 bases aligning to TRBD2. With 4 bases clipped from V and 4 bases from J, the junction kept 4 bases outside the gene matches. CDR3 length equals 14 residues. Per the germline V gene, CDR1 is SGHRS and CDR2 is YFSETQ. The CDR3 region has the DNA TGCGCCAGCAGCGTAACGGGAGGGTACAATGAGCAGTTCTTC. Amino acids: CASSVTGGYNEQFF.

The chain recombines TRBV13 with TRBJ2-7, with D possibly being TRBD2 (5 bases). V lost 1 base and J 2 bases, leaving 9 bases between the germline ends. CDR1 PRHDT and CDR2 FYEKMQ come from the germline V gene (reference sequence). The CDR3 totals 14 residues. The CDR3 nucleotides read TGTGCCAGCAGCTTAGAGACGGGAACCTACGAGCAGTACTTC. It encodes CASSLETGTYEQYF. The full variable domain, its missing parts supplied by reference TRBV13 and TRBJ2-7, is AAGVIQSPRHLIKEKRETATLKCYPIPRHDTVYWYQQGPGQDPQFLISFYEKMQSDKGSIPDRFSAQQFSDYHSELNMSSLELGDSALYFCASSLETGTYEQYFGPGTRLTVT.

This sequence joins TRBV6-5 and TRBJ2-7, with a tentative D call TRBD2 (6 bases). This CDR3 has 12 amino acids. The germline V gene encodes CDR1 MNHEY and CDR2 SVGAGI. V lost 2 bases to trimming and J lost 5 bases, with 7 bases between them. The DNA of the CDR3 is TGTGCCAGCAGTTACGGGACTCACGAGCAGTACTTC. It yields the protein CASSYGTHEQYF.

The rearrangement links TRBV27 to TRBJ2-2, with D perhaps matching TRBD2 (5 bases). Trimming shortened V by 4 bases and J by 4 bases, and 10 bases separated the two germline ends. The CDR3 length is 14 residues. Germline V gene lookup returns CDR1 MNHEY and CDR2 SMNVEV (reference sequence). The CDR3, as DNA: TGTGCCAGCAGTTCCTACGGGATCACCGGGGAGCTGTTTTTT. Encoded protein: CASSSYGITGELFF.

The genes are TRBV13 and TRBJ1-3; D is possibly TRBD1 (6 bases). CDR1 is PRHDT and CDR2 is FYEKMQ in the germline V gene (reference sequence). Trimming took off 5 bases at V and 2 bases at J, with 13 bases between the two ends. The CDR3 is 15 amino acids. CDR3 residues: CASSHRVGPGNTIYF. DNA for the CDR3: TGTGCCAGCAGCCACAGGGTCGGCCCTGGAAACACCATATATTTT.

This sequence joins TRBV6-1 and TRBJ1-3, with D unresolved. Germline V gene data show CDR1 as MNHNS and CDR2 as SASEGT. Trimming stripped 5 bases from V and 4 bases from J, with 12 bases between. This CDR3 is built from 14 residues. The CDR3 DNA follows: TGTGCCAGCAGTAACACAGCTCCAGGAAACACCATATATTTT. It encodes CASSNTAPGNTIYF.

The V gene is TRBV28, the J gene TRBJ2-7; D is possibly TRBD1 (5 bases). Germline CDR1 reads MDHEN; CDR2 reads SYDVKM. CDR3 size: 13 residues. V lost 10 bases and J 0 bases, leaving 13 bases between the germline ends. The CDR3 region is CATLRTPSYEQYF. CDR3 coding DNA: TGTGCCACCCTAAGGACACCCTCCTACGAGCAGTACTTC.

The V gene is TRBV7-8, the J gene TRBJ2-7; D not certain. This CDR3 has 14 amino acids. V was trimmed by 5 bases and J by 0 bases, leaving 11 bases between them. Looked up from germline, CDR1 is SGHVS and CDR2 is FQNEAQ. The CDR3 nucleotides read TGTGCCAGCAGCGTGGGCGAATACTCCTACGAGCAGTACTTC. Translated: CASSVGEYSYEQYF.

The chain recombines TRBV15 with TRBJ2-1, with 7 positions matching TRBD2. This CDR3 has 16 amino acids. Per germline, CDR1 LNHNV and CDR2 YYDKDF (reference sequence). With 4 bases clipped from V and 7 bases from J, the junction kept 13 bases outside the gene matches. CDR3 region: CATSTQTSLKSNEQFF. CDR3 sequence (DNA): TGTGCCACCAGCACCCAGACTAGCCTTAAATCGAATGAGCAGTTCTTC.

This clone was observed once. V usage is TRBV28 and J usage is TRBJ2-5; D is possibly TRBD1 (6 bases). Germline V gene lookup returns CDR1 MDHEN and CDR2 SYDVKM. The germline V and J ends were trimmed by 8 bases and 2 bases, with 15 bases remaining between them. The length of the CDR3 is 14 residues. CDR3 in amino acids: CASGDRRFQETQYF. CDR3 nucleotides: TGTGCCAGCGGCGACAGGAGATTTCAAGAGACCCAGTACTTC.

J is TRBJ1-2 and V is TRBV6-5; no definite D call. CDR3 length: 13 amino acids. CDR1 is MNHEY, CDR2 SVGAGI, per germline. V was trimmed by 4 bases and J by 4 bases, leaving 10 bases between them. CDR3 DNA: TGTGCCAGCAGTTCCGCACTAGGCTATGGCTACACCTTC. This translates into CASSSALGYGYTF.

The chain links TRBV5-4 to TRBJ1-2, with a tentative D call TRBD1 (5 bases). The CDR3 sequence is 13 residues long. In germline, CDR1 is SGHNT, CDR2 YYREEE (reference sequence). The V end lost 1 base, the J end lost 4 bases, and 8 bases lay between the germline ends. The CDR3 nucleotides read TGTGCCAGCAGCTTGAGACAGATCTATGGCTACACCTTC. This codes for CASSLRQIYGYTF.

CDR3 sequence: CASSVDRAHQPQHF. The CDR3 region has the DNA TGTGCCAGCAGTGTGGACAGGGCCCATCAGCCCCAGCATTTT. The chain uses TRBV9 and TRBJ1-5; 8 bases match TRBD1. Germline values: CDR1 SGDLS, CDR2 YYNGEE. V shed 5 bases, J shed 5 bases, and the junction held 6 bases outside the gene matches. CDR3 length equals 14 residues.

The chain links TRBV4-1 to TRBJ2-2, with D maybe TRBD2 (6 bases). Trimming cost V 0 bases and J 0 bases, with 11 bases left between them. Per germline, CDR1 MGHRA and CDR2 YSYEKL. The CDR3 sequence is 17 residues long. The CDR3 reads CASSQDRRLANTGELFF. The CDR3, as DNA: TGCGCCAGCAGCCAAGATCGCCGACTAGCGAACACCGGGGAGCTGTTTTTT.

The J gene is TRBJ2-1, the V gene TRBV6-1, with D possibly matching TRBD2 (5 bases). This CDR3 has 15 residues. V lost 8 bases, J lost 7 bases, and 21 bases lay in between. Germline V gene data show CDR1 as MNHNS and CDR2 as SASEGT. The CDR3 reads CASSGTRGRGNEQFF. The CDR3 DNA reads TGTGCCAGCTCAGGAACCCGGGGTCGGGGTAATGAGCAGTTCTTC.

The chain has TRBV18 and TRBJ1-4, with D tentatively TRBD1 (6 bases). The germline V and J ends were trimmed by 2 bases and 8 bases, with 21 bases remaining between them. The germline V gene has CDR1 KGHSH and CDR2 LQKENI. This CDR3 contains 17 residues. The CDR3 DNA follows: TGTGCCAGCTCACCAACGGGACACGGGGACCCTGGGGAAAAACTGTTTTTT. This codes for CASSPTGHGDPGEKLFF.

The J gene is TRBJ2-3, the V gene TRBV11-2; 16 bases align to TRBD2. This CDR3 is built from 18 residues. Trimming removed 6 bases from V and 1 base from J; junction bases left unmatched: 7. CDR1 and CDR2 (germline): SGHAT, FQNNGV. The CDR3 region has the DNA TGTGCCAGCAGTTCGGGACTAGCGGGAGGGCTTCGCACAGATACGCAGTATTTT. Translating it yields CASSSGLAGGLRTDTQYF.

V is TRBV28 and J is TRBJ2-7, with D possibly being TRBD2 (5 bases). This CDR3 has 14 amino acids. V dropped 6 bases and J dropped 2 bases, with 14 bases sitting between them. From germline, CDR1 is MDHEN and CDR2 SYDVKM. The CDR3, as DNA: TGTGCCAGCAGGCACCGGGATCCAGCCTACGAGCAGTACTTC. It is translated as CASRHRDPAYEQYF.

The gene calls are TRBV29-1 and TRBJ2-5, with a tentative D call TRBD1 (6 bases). Trimming removed 3 bases at V and 4 bases at J, with 12 bases between. Germline lookup yields CDR1 SQVTM and CDR2 ANQGSEA. This CDR3 region has 13 residues. The CDR3 DNA sequence: TGCAGCGTTGATTGGGGGCTCGGAGAGACCCAGTACTTC. This gives the protein CSVDWGLGETQYF. The variable domain in full, completed from reference TRBV29-1 and TRBJ2-5, reads SAVISQKPSRDICQRGTSLTIQCQVDSQVTMMFWYRQQPGQSLTLIATANQGSEATYESGFVIDKFPISRPNLTFSTLTVSNMSPEDSSIYLCSVDWGLGETQYFGPGTRLLVL.

The chain links TRBV6-5 to TRBJ2-7; the match to TRBD2 covers 7 bases. The CDR3 covers 16 residues. V was pared by 0 bases and J by 3 bases, with 8 bases of the junction left unmatched. Germline V gene lookup returns CDR1 MNHEY and CDR2 SVGAGI. The CDR3, as DNA: TGTGCCAGCAGTTACTCCCTAGGCGGGGGATACTACGAGCAGTACTTC. It specifies CASSYSLGGGYYEQYF.